Sequencing of this T cell receptor (beta chain) was carried out in a study of T-cell memory formation after mild COVID-19. This clonotype was observed a few times. The CDR3 totals 17 residues. Germline V gene lookup returns CDR1 MGHRA and CDR2 YSYEKL. V dropped 1 base and J dropped 4; count of bases not matched to a gene: 8. From the 5' RACE reads, TCRdb called clonotypes with MiXCR, one entry per CDR3 protein. The sample lists under 200,000 distinct CDR3 sequences, 11% occurring once. The receptor was isolated from a man younger than 30 who had mild COVID-19 (a few samples of this study predate the infection). Cell type and time point are not known. The specimen sequenced was PBMCs or a T cell subset sorted from them (not recorded which). This chain links TRBV4-1 with TRBJ2-2, with 8 bases matching TRBD1. The CDR3 coding sequence is TGCGCCAGCAGCCAAGGTTCGGCAGGGGGCAGCACCGGGGAGCTGTTTTTT. Translating it yields CASSQGSAGGSTGELFF.